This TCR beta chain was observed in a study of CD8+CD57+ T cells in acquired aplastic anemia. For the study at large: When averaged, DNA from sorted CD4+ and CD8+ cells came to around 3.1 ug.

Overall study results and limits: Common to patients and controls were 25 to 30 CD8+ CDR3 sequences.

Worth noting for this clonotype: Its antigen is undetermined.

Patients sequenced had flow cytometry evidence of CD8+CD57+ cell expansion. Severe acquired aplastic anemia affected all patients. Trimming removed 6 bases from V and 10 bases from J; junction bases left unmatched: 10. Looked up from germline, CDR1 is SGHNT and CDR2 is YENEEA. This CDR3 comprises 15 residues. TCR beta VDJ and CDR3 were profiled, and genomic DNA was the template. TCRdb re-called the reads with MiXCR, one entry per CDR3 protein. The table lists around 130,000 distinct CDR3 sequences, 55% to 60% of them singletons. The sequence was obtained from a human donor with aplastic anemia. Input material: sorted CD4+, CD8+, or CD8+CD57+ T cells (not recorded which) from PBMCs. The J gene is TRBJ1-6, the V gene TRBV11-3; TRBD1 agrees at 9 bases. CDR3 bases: TGTGCCAGCAGTACAGGGGGCTGGATCAACTCACCCCTCCACTTT. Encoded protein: CASSTGGWINSPLHF. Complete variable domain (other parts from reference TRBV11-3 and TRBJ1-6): EAGVVQSPRYKIIEKKQPVAFWCNPISGHNTLYWYLQNLGQGPELLIRYENEEAVDDSQLPKDRFSAERLKGVDSTLKIQPAELGDSAVYLCASSTGGWINSPLHFGNGTRLTVT.